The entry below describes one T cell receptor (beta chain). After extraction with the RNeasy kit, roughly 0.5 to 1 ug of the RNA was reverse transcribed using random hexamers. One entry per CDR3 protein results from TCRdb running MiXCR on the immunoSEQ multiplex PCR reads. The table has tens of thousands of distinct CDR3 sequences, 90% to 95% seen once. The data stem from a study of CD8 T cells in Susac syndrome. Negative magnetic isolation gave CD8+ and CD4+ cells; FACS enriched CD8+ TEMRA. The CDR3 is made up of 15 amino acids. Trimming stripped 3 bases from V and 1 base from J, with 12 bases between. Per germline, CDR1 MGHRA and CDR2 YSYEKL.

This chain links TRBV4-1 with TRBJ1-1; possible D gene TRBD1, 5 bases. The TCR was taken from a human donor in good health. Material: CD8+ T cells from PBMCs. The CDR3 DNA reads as TGCGCCAGCAGCCACCTAGACACAGGGAACACTGAAGCTTTCTTT. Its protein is CASSHLDTGNTEAFF.